This paragraph reports one TCR beta chain. Its antigen is currently unknown. The source of the sample is a study of cytomegalovirus exposure and HLA in healthy donors. PCR was performed using 60 Vbeta and 13 Jbeta primers. The method was immunoSEQ multiplex PCR; TCRdb's version includes in-frame clones alone and lacks a portion of them. Altogether about 160,000 clones are present, approximately 80% being singletons, with the ten largest covering approximately 6.8%. Points from the study as a whole: In a later analysis, several top co-occurrence clusters appeared linked to parvovirus B19, influenza, CMV and Epstein-Barr virus. In a later analysis, donors in an Asian-associated ancestry cluster reportedly had fewer N-insertions in productive TCRs than the cohort mean. Researchers reported that a few CMV-associated chains were confirmed in vitro as CMV antigen-specific.

This CDR3 region has 15 residues. The V and J ends lost 5 bases and 4 bases, in that order; junction bases with no gene match: 11. Germline CDR1 is SGHDT and CDR2 is YYEEEE. There were likely unrecorded immune exposures, though donors were nominally healthy when sampled. The chain employs TRBV5-6 and TRBJ2-5; 7 bases line up with TRBD1. Sequencing input: PBMCs. The clonotype comes from a male donor in good health and CMV-seropositive. The CDR3 protein is CASSQGGDRRETQYF. The CDR3 DNA follows: TGTGCCAGCAGTCAAGGGGGCGATAGGCGAGAGACCCAGTACTTC.